This TCR beta chain was recorded in a study of PD-1 blockade in mismatch repair-deficient tumors. Overall study findings and caveats: Rapid post-treatment expansion, then contraction, generally preceding radiologic response, marked tumor-resident clones.

Germline lookup yields CDR1 SEHNR and CDR2 FQNEAQ (reference sequence). This CDR3 is built from 15 residues. V was pared by 3 bases and J by 0 bases, with 3 bases of the junction left unmatched. Some clones are missing from TCRdb's copy, which holds only in-frame ones; the method was immunoSEQ multiplex PCR. The table includes 35,000 or so clones, approximately 84% detected once. Of note for this clone: Antigen specificity is unknown.

The receptor's source is an adult with mismatch repair-deficient cancer. This sample comprised peripheral blood, obtained roughly 76 weeks after starting pembrolizumab. The chain links TRBV7-9 to TRBJ2-3; 7 nucleotides match TRBD2. The DNA of the CDR3 is TGTGCCAGCAGCTTTTCTAGCGGAAGCACAGATACGCAGTATTTT. Its protein is CASSFSSGSTDTQYF.